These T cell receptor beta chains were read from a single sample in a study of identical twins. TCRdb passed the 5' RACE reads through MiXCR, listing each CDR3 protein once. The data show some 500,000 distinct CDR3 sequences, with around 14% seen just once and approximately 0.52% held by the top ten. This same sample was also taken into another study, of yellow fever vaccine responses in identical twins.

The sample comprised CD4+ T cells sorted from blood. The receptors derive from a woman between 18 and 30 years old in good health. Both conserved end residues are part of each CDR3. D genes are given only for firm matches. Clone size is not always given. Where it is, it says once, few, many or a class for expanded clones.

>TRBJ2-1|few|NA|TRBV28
TGTGCCAGCAGTTTTGGGCGTTGGGGGGCCTACAATGAGCAGTTCTTC
CASSFGRWGAYNEQFF
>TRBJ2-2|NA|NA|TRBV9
TGTGCCAGCAGCTTCACCCCGGACCTCCTGGGGTCCACCGGGGAGCTGTTTTTT
CASSFTPDLLGSTGELFF
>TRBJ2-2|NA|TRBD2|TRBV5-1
TGCGCCAGCAGCTTGTTGGGAGGGCGTGAAGAGAAGCTGTTTTTT
CASSLLGGREEKLFF
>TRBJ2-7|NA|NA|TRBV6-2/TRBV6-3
TGTGCCAGCAGTCCAACATTACGAACGAGGGGGAGTAGCTACGAGCAGTACTTC
CASSPTLRTRGSSYEQYF
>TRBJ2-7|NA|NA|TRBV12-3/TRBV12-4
TGTGCCAGCAGCCCCCGGGACTCAATAAATTACGAGCAGTACTTC
CASSPRDSINYEQYF
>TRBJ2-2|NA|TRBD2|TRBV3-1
TGTGCCAGCAGCCAAAGGACTAGCGCCAACACCGGGGAGCTGTTTTTT
CASSQRTSANTGELFF
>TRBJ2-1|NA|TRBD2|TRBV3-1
TGTGCCAGCAGCCAACAACTAGCGGGAGTAGGATCGAATGAGCAGTTCTTC
CASSQQLAGVGSNEQFF
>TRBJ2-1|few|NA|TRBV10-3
TGTGCCATCACCAGGGTCAATGAGCAGTTCTTC
CAITRVNEQFF
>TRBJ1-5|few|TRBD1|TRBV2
TGTGCCAGCAGTGCTGACAGGGGGCATCAGCCCCAGCATTTT
CASSADRGHQPQHF
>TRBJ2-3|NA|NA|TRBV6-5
TGTGCCAGCAGTTGGGGTGTGGGCACAGATACGCAGTATTTT
CASSWGVGTDTQYF
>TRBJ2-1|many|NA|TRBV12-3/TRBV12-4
TGTGCCAGCAGCCCCCGACAGTTTTCCAATGAGCAGTTCTTC
CASSPRQFSNEQFF
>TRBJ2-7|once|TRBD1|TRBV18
TGTGCCAGCTCAAGTGGGGGCCAGGGACAGAGCTCCTACGAGCAGTACTTC
CASSSGGQGQSSYEQYF
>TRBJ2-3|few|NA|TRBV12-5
TGTGCTAGTGGTTTTGGGGATCTAATCCCCACAGATACGCAGTATTTT
CASGFGDLIPTDTQYF
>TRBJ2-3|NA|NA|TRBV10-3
TGTGCCATCAGGACAAATTCTGGCACAGATACGCAGTATTTT
CAIRTNSGTDTQYF
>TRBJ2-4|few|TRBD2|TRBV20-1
TGCAGCGCGATAGCGGGGGGGAACATTCAGTACTTC
CSAIAGGNIQYF
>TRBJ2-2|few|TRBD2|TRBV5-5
TGTGCCAGCAGCCGGGCGGGGGGCGACGGCGGGGAGCTGTTTTTT
CASSRAGGDGGELFF
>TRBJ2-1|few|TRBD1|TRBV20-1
TGCAGTGCTTGGACAGGGTTCGACTATGAGCAGTTCTTC
CSAWTGFDYEQFF
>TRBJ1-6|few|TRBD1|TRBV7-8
TGTGCCAGCAGCGATCGTGGACAGGATTATAATTCACCCCTCCACTTT
CASSDRGQDYNSPLHF
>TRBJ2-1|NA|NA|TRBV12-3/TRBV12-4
TGTGCCAGCAGGGACCTGACTAGTTTCGATGAGCAGTTCTTC
CASRDLTSFDEQFF
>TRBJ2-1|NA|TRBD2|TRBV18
TGTGCCAGCTCACCACCACTAGCGGGGGGGCATGAGCAGTTCTTC
CASSPPLAGGHEQFF
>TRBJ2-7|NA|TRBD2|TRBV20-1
TGCAGTGCTAGACCCACTAGCGCGCCCTACGAGCAGTACTTC
CSARPTSAPYEQYF
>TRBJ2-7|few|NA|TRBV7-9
TGTGCCAGCAGCTCGGACATCATATACGAGCAGTACTTC
CASSSDIIYEQYF
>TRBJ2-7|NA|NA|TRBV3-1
TGTGCCAGCAGCCAGGAACCAGGTACCGAGCAGTACTTC
CASSQEPGTEQYF
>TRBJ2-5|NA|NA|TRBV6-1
TGTGCCAGCAGTCAGGGTGTAATCCAAGAGACCCAGTACTTC
CASSQGVIQETQYF
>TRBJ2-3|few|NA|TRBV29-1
TGCAGCGTGGGGGACCCACTCACAGATACGCAGTATTTT
CSVGDPLTDTQYF
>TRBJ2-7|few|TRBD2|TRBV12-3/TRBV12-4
TGTGCCAGCAGCCAACGAGGAGGGTCGGGAGGCGAGCAGTACTTC
CASSQRGGSGGEQYF
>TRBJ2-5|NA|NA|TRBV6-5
TGTGCCAGCAGTTGGAATCGAGAGACCCAGTACTTC
CASSWNRETQYF
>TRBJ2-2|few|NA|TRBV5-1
TGCGCCAGCGCTACTAGGGCCGGGGAGCTGTTTTTT
CASATRAGELFF
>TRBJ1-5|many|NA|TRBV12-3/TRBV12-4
TGTGCCAGCAGTTTAACCTATAGCAATCAGCCCCAGCATTTT
CASSLTYSNQPQHF
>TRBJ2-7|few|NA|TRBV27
TGTGCCAGCAGTTTAACCCCACGGTACGAGCAGTACTTC
CASSLTPRYEQYF
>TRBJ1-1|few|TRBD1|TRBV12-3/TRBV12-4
TGTGCCAGCAGTTTCGTGACAGGGCTGAACACTGAAGCTTTCTTT
CASSFVTGLNTEAFF
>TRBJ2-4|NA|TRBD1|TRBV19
TGTGCCAGTAGTGTCCGGGACAGAGTAAACATTCAGTACTTC
CASSVRDRVNIQYF
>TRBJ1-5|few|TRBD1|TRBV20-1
TGCAGTGCTCCGGGACAGGGGTTTCAGCCCCAGCATTTT
CSAPGQGFQPQHF
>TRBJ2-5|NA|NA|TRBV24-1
TGTGCCACCAGTGAGTCTATTGCGGAGACCCAGTACTTC
CATSESIAETQYF
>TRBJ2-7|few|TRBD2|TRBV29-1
TGCAGCGTTGAAGAGCTAGCGGGGGGTAGCTACGAGCAGTACTTC
CSVEELAGGSYEQYF